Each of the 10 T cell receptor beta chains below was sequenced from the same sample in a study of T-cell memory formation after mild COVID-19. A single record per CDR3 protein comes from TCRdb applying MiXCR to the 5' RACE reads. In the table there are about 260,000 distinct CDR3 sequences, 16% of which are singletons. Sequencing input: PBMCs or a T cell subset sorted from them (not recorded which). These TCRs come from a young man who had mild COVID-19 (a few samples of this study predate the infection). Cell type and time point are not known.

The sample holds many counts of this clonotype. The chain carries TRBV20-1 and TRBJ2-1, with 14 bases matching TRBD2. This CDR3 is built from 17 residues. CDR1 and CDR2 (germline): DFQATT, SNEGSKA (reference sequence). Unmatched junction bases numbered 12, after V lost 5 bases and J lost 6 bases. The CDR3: CSAPGLAGGFPSNEQFF. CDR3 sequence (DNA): TGCAGTGCTCCCGGACTAGCGGGGGGATTCCCGTCCAATGAGCAGTTCTTC.

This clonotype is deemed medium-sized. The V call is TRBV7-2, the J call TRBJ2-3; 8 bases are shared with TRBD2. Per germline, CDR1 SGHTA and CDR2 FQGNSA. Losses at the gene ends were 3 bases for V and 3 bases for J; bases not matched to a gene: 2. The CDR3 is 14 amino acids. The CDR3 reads CASSFVAGTDTQYF. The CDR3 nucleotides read TGTGCCAGCAGCTTCGTAGCGGGGACAGATACGCAGTATTTT.

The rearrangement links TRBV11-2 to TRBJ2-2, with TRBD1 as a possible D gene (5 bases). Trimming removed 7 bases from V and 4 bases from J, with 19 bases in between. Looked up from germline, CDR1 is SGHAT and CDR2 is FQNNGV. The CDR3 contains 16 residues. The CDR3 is CASNQGGQELTGELFF. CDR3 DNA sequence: TGTGCCAGCAACCAGGGTGGGCAGGAGCTCACCGGGGAGCTGTTTTTT.

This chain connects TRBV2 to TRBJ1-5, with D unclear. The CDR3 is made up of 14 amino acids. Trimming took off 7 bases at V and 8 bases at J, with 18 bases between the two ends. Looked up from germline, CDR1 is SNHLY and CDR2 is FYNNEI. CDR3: CASMPQGIEKPQHF. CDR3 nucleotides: TGTGCCAGCATGCCACAAGGCATCGAAAAGCCCCAGCATTTT.

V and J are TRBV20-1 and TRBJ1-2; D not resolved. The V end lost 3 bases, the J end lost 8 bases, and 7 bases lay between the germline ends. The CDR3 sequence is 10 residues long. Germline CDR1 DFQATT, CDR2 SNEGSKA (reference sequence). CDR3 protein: CSAREGGYTF. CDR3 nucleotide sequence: TGCAGTGCTAGGGAAGGAGGCTACACCTTC.

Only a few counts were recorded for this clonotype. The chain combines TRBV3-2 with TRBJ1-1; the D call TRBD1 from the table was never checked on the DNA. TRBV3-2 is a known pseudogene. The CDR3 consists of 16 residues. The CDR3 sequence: CASSQDFQGAWTEAFF. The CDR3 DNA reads TGTGCCAGCAGCCAAGACTTTCAGGGGGCTTGGACTGAAGCTTTCTTT.

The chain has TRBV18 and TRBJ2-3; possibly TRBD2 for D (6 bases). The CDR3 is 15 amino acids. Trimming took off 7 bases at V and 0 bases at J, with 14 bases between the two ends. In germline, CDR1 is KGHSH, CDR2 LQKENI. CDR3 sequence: CASFPWGTSTDTQYF. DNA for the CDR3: TGTGCCAGCTTCCCTTGGGGGACTAGCACAGATACGCAGTATTTT.

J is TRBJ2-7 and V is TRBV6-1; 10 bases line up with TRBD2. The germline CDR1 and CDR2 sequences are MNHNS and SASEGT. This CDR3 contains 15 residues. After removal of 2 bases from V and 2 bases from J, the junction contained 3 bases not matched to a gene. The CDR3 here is CASSEPGLAAYEQYF. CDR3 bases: TGTGCCAGCAGTGAACCCGGACTAGCGGCCTACGAGCAGTACTTC.

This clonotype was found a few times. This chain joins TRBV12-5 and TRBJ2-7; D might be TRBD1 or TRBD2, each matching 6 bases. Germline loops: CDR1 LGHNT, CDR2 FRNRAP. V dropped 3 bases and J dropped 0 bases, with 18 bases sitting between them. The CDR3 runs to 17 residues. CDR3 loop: CASGLRVWGANSYEQYF. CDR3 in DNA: TGTGCTAGTGGTTTAAGGGTGTGGGGGGCCAACTCCTACGAGCAGTACTTC.

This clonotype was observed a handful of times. CDR3 loop: CNRTGKIHGYTF. CDR3 bases: TGCAACCGGACAGGGAAAATCCATGGCTACACCTTC. The V call is TRBV29-1, the J call TRBJ1-2; TRBD1 matches at 8 bases. In germline, CDR1 is SQVTM, CDR2 ANQGSEA. The CDR3 is 12 residues long.